The 8 T cell receptor beta chains below were found in one sample sequenced in a study of blood T cell repertoires in COVID-19. The repertoire was sequenced with immunoSEQ multiplex PCR; TCRdb's copy has only in-frame clones and lacks some. The sample yields 330,000 or so clones, around nine tenths seen once. The source material was PBMCs or T cells enriched from blood (not recorded which). These receptors were obtained from a woman between 25 and 40 years old who had been exposed to COVID-19.

This clone was seen only once. This chain joins TRBV5-4 and TRBJ2-1, with 7 bases aligning to TRBD1. The CDR3 totals 14 residues. The ends lost 2 bases at V and 1 base at J; junction bases unmatched: 0. CDR1 is SGHNT, CDR2 YYREEE, per germline (reference sequence). CDR3: CASSLQGSYNEQFF. CDR3 coding DNA: TGTGCCAGCAGCTTACAGGGGTCCTACAATGAGCAGTTCTTC.

This clone was seen only a few times. The CDR3 loop reads CASSKKGTASRWGTEAFF. CDR3 bases: TGTGCCAGCAGCAAAAAGGGGACAGCTTCAAGGTGGGGCACTGAAGCTTTCTTT. This rearrangement joins TRBV21-1 to TRBJ1-1; the tabulated D call, TRBD1, remains unverified against the DNA. TRBV21-1 represents a pseudogene. The CDR3 has 18 residues.

This chain links TRBV3-1 (or the pseudogene TRBV3-2) with TRBJ2-3; a possible D gene is TRBD2 (5 bases). Germline assignment: CDR1 LGHDT and CDR2 YNNKEL (reference sequence). Trimming stripped 1 base from V and 2 bases from J, with 10 bases between. The CDR3 totals 15 residues. Here the CDR3 reads CASSQVGLYTDTQYF. CDR3 bases: TGTGCCAGCAGCCAAGTAGGACTTTACACAGATACGCAGTATTTT.

The rearrangement joins TRBV6-6 to TRBJ2-7, with TRBD2 identical over 8 bases. The CDR3 spans 15 residues. Germline CDR1 and CDR2: MNHNY and SVGAGI (reference sequence). Losses at the gene ends were 4 bases for V and 0 bases for J; bases not matched to a gene: 5. CDR3 region: CASSSSGLLSYEQYF. CDR3 bases: TGTGCCAGCAGTTCTAGCGGGTTACTCTCCTACGAGCAGTACTTC.

This chain connects TRBV5-1 to TRBJ1-3, with no clear D. The V gene lost 4 bases and the J gene lost 0 bases, with 11 bases spanning the gap. Germline V lookup: CDR1 SGHRS, CDR2 YFSETQ. The CDR3 consists of 15 residues. The CDR3 DNA reads TGCGCCAGCAGCCCGGCGGGGAACTCTGGAAACACCATATATTTT. Translated, it gives CASSPAGNSGNTIYF.

The chain couples TRBV3-1 (or the pseudogene TRBV3-2) to TRBJ2-6; D not resolved. Germline CDR1 reads LGHDT; CDR2 reads YNNKEL (reference sequence). The CDR3 has 18 residues. V lost 0 bases to trimming and J lost 0 bases, with 12 bases between them. CDR3 region: CASSQERCRCSGANVLTF. CDR3 in DNA: TGTGCCAGCAGCCAAGAGCGGTGCCGTTGCTCTGGGGCCAACGTCCTGACTTTC.

V is TRBV15 and J is TRBJ1-2; D call uncertain. Trimming left V 6 bases short and J 4 bases short, with 24 bases between. Germline CDR1 is LNHNV and CDR2 is YYDKDF (reference sequence). This CDR3 comprises 17 residues. CDR3 amino acids: CATSSKEAVWVGYGYTF. CDR3 bases: TGTGCCACCAGTTCTAAAGAGGCAGTATGGGTAGGCTATGGCTACACCTTC.

This sequence joins TRBV2 and TRBJ2-3; perhaps TRBD2 as D (6 bases). Between the trimmed V and J ends, which lost 7 bases and 1 base, there was a span of 12 bases. From germline, CDR1 is SNHLY and CDR2 FYNNEI. The CDR3 runs 14 residues. The CDR3 DNA is TGTGCCAGCACGGGAGTTGGAGGCACAGATACGCAGTATTTT. Translating gives CASTGVGGTDTQYF.